The clone carrying this T cell receptor beta chain was detected many times. Its antigen is still unknown. The time point denotes: persistent/refractory GD, antithyroid drugs over 5 years with positive TRAb. RNA isolated from PBMCs was used to make the TCR library. Patients hailed from an endocrinology department in Xi'an, China. According to the study, TCR beta libraries were built with iRepertoire HTBI primers and CDR3-region Arm-PCR. Authors' analysis steps: Across the samples, identification revealed about 62 TRBV and about 15 TRBJ segments. TCRdb passed the multiplex PCR reads through MiXCR, listing each CDR3 protein once. TCRdb's processing, not the authors', yielded these V and J calls. The repertoire has 650,000 to 700,000 distinct CDR3 sequences, 25% to 35% of them found once; the top ten carry 35% to 55%. This specimen comes from a study of regulatory T cells in long-lasting Graves disease. The study's findings and limits: Persistent patients shared more public clonotypes (roughly 2,500) than new patients (about 930).

The sequenced sample was peripheral blood mononuclear cells (PBMCs), obtained when the disease was refractory, from a patient treated with antithyroid drugs. The source is a female donor with Graves disease.

The chain's CDR3 is CASSEQGNHGYTF. CDR3 bases: TGTGCCAGCAGTGAACAGGGTAATCATGGCTACACCTTC. The chain has TRBV2 and TRBJ1-2; weak D call: TRBD1 (5 bases). This CDR3 is built from 13 residues. V was pared by 2 bases and J by 6 bases, with 10 bases between. The germline V gene encodes CDR1 SNHLY and CDR2 FYNNEI.